A single sample is the source of the 27 T cell receptor beta chains below, sequenced in a study of blood T cell repertoires in COVID-19. Using immunoSEQ multiplex PCR, the repertoire was profiled, and TCRdb retains in-frame clones only, with some absent. This sample carries approximately 46,000 clones, roughly 70% of them seen once, and the ten largest clones take 61%. Sample: peripheral blood. The receptors originated from a man aged 80 or over with acute or convalescent COVID-19.

The chain uses TRBV23-1 and TRBJ2-3, with D possibly TRBD2 on 6 matching bases. TRBV23-1 qualifies as an ORF whose function is uncertain. The CDR3 covers 16 residues. V was cut by 4 bases and J by 3 bases, with 17 bases left in between. CDR3 region: CASSPLRDLQTDTQYF. DNA of the CDR3: TGCGCCAGCAGTCCTTTGCGGGACCTCCAGACAGATACGCAGTATTTT.

In this sample, this clone turned up many times. Other DNA sequences from this sample encode an identical CDR3 as well. This sequence joins TRBV27 and TRBJ2-1; TRBD1 aligns across 9 bases. The CDR3 length is 15 residues. The junction had 8 bases not matched to a gene; V was cut back by 4 bases and J by 7 bases. The V gene's germline CDR1 is MNHEY and CDR2 SMNVEV (reference sequence). The CDR3: CASSSTGGLMNEQFF. CDR3 in DNA: TGTGCCAGCAGTTCAACAGGGGGCTTGATGAATGAGCAGTTCTTC.

The J gene is TRBJ1-5, the V gene TRBV19; possibly TRBD1 for D (5 bases). The CDR3 is made up of 15 amino acids. V lost 7 bases to trimming and J lost 0 bases, with 13 bases between them. CDR1 is LNHDA, CDR2 SQIVND, per germline (reference sequence). The CDR3 loop reads CASTPGDLSNQPQHF. DNA of the CDR3: TGTGCCAGTACCCCGGGGGACCTTAGCAATCAGCCCCAGCATTTT.

V gene TRBV7-8 combines with J gene TRBJ2-1, with 9 bases matching TRBD1. With 5 bases clipped from V and 5 bases from J, the junction kept 7 bases outside the gene matches. The CDR3 is 15 residues long. Germline V lookup: CDR1 SGHVS, CDR2 FQNEAQ. CDR3 loop: CASSHYGTGHNEQFF. DNA of the CDR3: TGTGCCAGCAGCCATTACGGGACAGGGCACAATGAGCAGTTCTTC.

J is TRBJ2-5 and V is TRBV5-5; D is perhaps TRBD2 (6 bases). V gave up 3 bases and J gave up 4 bases, with 16 bases separating them. The CDR3 sequence is 15 residues long. Germline CDR1 is SGHKS and CDR2 is YYEKEE (reference sequence). The CDR3 sequence: CASSSPDLGGETQYF. In nucleotides, the CDR3 is TGTGCCAGCAGCTCGCCGGATCTGGGGGGAGAGACCCAGTACTTC.

The chain joins TRBV19 to TRBJ2-7, with 11 bases that match TRBD2. The J segment lost 3 bases and the V segment lost 4 bases, leaving 5 bases of the junction unmatched. This CDR3 has 15 amino acids. Germline-derived CDR1 and CDR2 are LNHDA and SQIVND (reference sequence). The CDR3 loop is CASSTLAGANYEQYF. The CDR3, as DNA: TGTGCCAGTAGTACACTAGCGGGAGCGAACTACGAGCAGTACTTC.

This rearrangement joins TRBV24-1 to TRBJ2-7; 7 bases fit TRBD1. This CDR3 comprises 16 residues. Trimming cost V 4 bases and J 0 bases; bases outside gene matches: 8. Germline CDR1 KGHDR, CDR2 SFDVKD. In DNA, the CDR3 is TGTGCCACCAGTGACCCCGGGACAGCATTCTCCTACGAGCAGTACTTC. This gives the protein CATSDPGTAFSYEQYF.

This clone appeared a single time. The CDR3 here is CATSDPTGRYTGELFF. In DNA form, the CDR3 reads TGTGCCACCAGTGACCCGACAGGGAGGTACACCGGGGAGCTGTTTTTT. This chain links TRBV24-1 with TRBJ2-2, with a weak D call TRBD1 (7 bases). CDR1 and CDR2 (germline): KGHDR, SFDVKD. V lost 4 bases, J lost 3 bases, and 14 bases lay in between. There are 16 residues in the CDR3.

This clone was detected ten times or more. This sequence joins TRBV5-1 and TRBJ2-2, with D possibly matching TRBD2 (5 bases). The CDR3 loop spans 14 amino acids. With 2 bases removed from V and 7 bases from J, the gap between germline ends came to 12 bases. The germline CDR1 and CDR2 sequences are SGHRS and YFSETQ. The DNA for the CDR3 is TGCGCCAGCAGCTTAGCTAGCTTGGGCGGGGAGCTGTTTTTT. It yields the protein CASSLASLGGELFF. The complete variable domain, with remaining parts taken from reference TRBV5-1 and TRBJ2-2, reads KAGVTQTPRYLIKTRGQQVTLSCSPISGHRSVSWYQQTPGQGLQFLFEYFSETQRNKGNFPGRFSGRQFSNSRSEMNVSTLELGDSALYLCASSLASLGGELFFGEGSRLTVL.

This clone was counted only a few times. The rearrangement uses TRBV5-1 and TRBJ2-2, with 7 bases aligning to TRBD1. V lost 5 bases and J lost 6; bases outside the gene matches: 10. CDR1 and CDR2 (germline): SGHRS, YFSETQ. CDR3 length: 15 residues. CDR3 DNA: TGCGCCAGCAGAGGACAGGTGACCTCCCCCGGGGAGCTGTTTTTT. This translates into CASRGQVTSPGELFF.

The CDR3 bases are TGCGCCAGCCCTCCGGTGCACAGCTGTTACTTC. Translated: CASPPVHSCYF. The chain uses TRBV23-1 and TRBJ2-7, with D unresolved. TRBV23-1 is an ORF for which the function is uncertain. Trimming cost V 8 bases and J 13 bases, with 18 bases left between them. This CDR3 has 11 residues.

The chain joins TRBV3-1 (or the pseudogene TRBV3-2) to TRBJ1-5, with no clear D. The germline V gene encodes CDR1 LGHDT and CDR2 YNNKEL (reference sequence). The V end lost 5 bases, the J end lost 3 bases, and 5 bases lay between the germline ends. The CDR3 sequence is 12 residues long. The CDR3 loop reads CASSYSNQPQHF. The DNA of the CDR3 is TGTGCCAGCAGCTACTCCAATCAGCCCCAGCATTTT.

The rearrangement joins TRBV12-3 or TRBV12-4 to TRBJ2-7; tentatively, D is TRBD2 (6 bases). The V end was cut by 5 bases, the J end by 6 bases, with 14 bases between. This CDR3 spans 13 amino acids. The CDR3 region has the DNA TGTGCCAGCAGTCCCACGACTAGTGCCGAGCAGTACTTC. Amino acid sequence: CASSPTTSAEQYF.

This rearrangement joins TRBV11-2 to TRBJ2-1; D not certain. Trimming removed 3 bases from V and 9 bases from J, with 12 bases in between. The CDR3 extends over 13 amino acids. Germline values: CDR1 SGHAT, CDR2 FQNNGV. CDR3 nucleotides: TGTGCCAGCAGCTTGCCTCGAGGATTTGAGCAGTTCTTC. This encodes CASSLPRGFEQFF.

This rearrangement joins TRBV29-1 to TRBJ2-7; 7 bases fit TRBD1. Trimming cost V 6 bases and J 7 bases; bases outside gene matches: 6. Germline-derived CDR1 and CDR2 are SQVTM and ANQGSEA. The CDR3 has 11 residues. DNA for the CDR3: TGCAGCGTCCTACAGGGGTGGGAGCAGTACTTC. Translation: CSVLQGWEQYF.

The chain has TRBV7-2 and TRBJ2-7, with D perhaps matching TRBD2 (6 bases). The CDR3 loop spans 14 amino acids. In germline, CDR1 is SGHTA, CDR2 FQGNSA. Trimming took off 1 base at V and 7 bases at J, with 14 bases between the two ends. The CDR3 coding sequence is TGTGCCAGCAGCTTAGGTGGCAGGGCGGGGGAGCAGTACTTC. Translation gives CASSLGGRAGEQYF.

This chain links TRBV7-2 with TRBJ2-5, with TRBD2 matching 15 bases. The ends lost 4 bases at V and 4 bases at J; junction bases unmatched: 7. This CDR3 spans 17 amino acids. Germline-derived CDR1 and CDR2 are SGHTA and FQGNSA. CDR3 nucleotides: TGTGCCAGCAGCTCCGGGACTAGCGGGGGGTGGATAGAGACCCAGTACTTC. It translates to CASSSGTSGGWIETQYF. The whole variable domain, remainder taken from reference TRBV7-2 and TRBJ2-5, is GAGVSQSPSNKVTEKGKDVELRCDPISGHTALYWYRQSLGQGLEFLIYFQGNSAPDKSGLPSDRFSAERTGGSVSTLTIQRTQQEDSAVYLCASSSGTSGGWIETQYFGPGTRLLVL.

This clone has a single count. This sequence joins TRBV5-1 and TRBJ2-1; no clear D gene. The V and J ends lost 4 bases and 5 bases respectively, with 13 bases between them. Germline V lookup: CDR1 SGHRS, CDR2 YFSETQ. The CDR3 runs 14 residues. The DNA for the CDR3 is TGCGCCAGCAGCAAATACCCTGCGGACAATGAGCAGTTCTTC. Residues: CASSKYPADNEQFF.

This chain joins TRBV6-5 and TRBJ1-2, with TRBD1 matching over 7 bases. V lost 5 bases and J lost 3; bases outside the gene matches: 3. CDR1 is MNHEY, CDR2 SVGAGI, per germline. The CDR3 has 13 amino acids. DNA of the CDR3: TGTGCCAGCAGTCCCCAGGGGGACTATGGCTACACCTTC. It is translated as CASSPQGDYGYTF.

V is TRBV4-1 and J is TRBJ2-7; the match to TRBD1 covers 9 bases. The CDR3 spans 15 residues. The junction had 10 bases not matched to a gene; V was cut back by 6 bases and J by 4 bases. Germline V lookup: CDR1 MGHRA, CDR2 YSYEKL. The CDR3 protein is CASSLSGTGLYEQYF. CDR3 bases: TGCGCCAGCAGTCTATCCGGGACAGGGTTGTACGAGCAGTACTTC.

This rearrangement joins TRBV5-4 to TRBJ1-2; the D gene is possibly TRBD1 (6 bases). The germline gives CDR1 SGHNT, CDR2 YYREEE (reference sequence). V was shortened by 5 bases and J by 8 bases, with 19 bases between the two germline ends. There are 14 residues in the CDR3. CDR3 nucleotides: TGTGCCAGCAGGACAGGAAGTGCCCCGGGGGGCTACACCTTC. It encodes CASRTGSAPGGYTF.

In DNA form, the CDR3 reads TGTGCCAGCAGCCTTCCCGGGGGGAGTTTTACTGAAGCTTTCTTT. Translating it yields CASSLPGGSFTEAFF. The chain couples TRBV3-1 (or the pseudogene TRBV3-2) to TRBJ1-1; TRBD1 is a possible D gene (5 bases). Germline CDR1 reads LGHDT; CDR2 reads YNNKEL (reference sequence). The CDR3 consists of 15 residues. The ends were cut back, 4 bases at V and 5 bases at J, with 17 bases in the middle.

The chain couples TRBV6-2 or TRBV6-3 to TRBJ2-1; 7 bases line up with TRBD1. With 4 bases clipped from V and 9 bases from J, the junction kept 6 bases outside the gene matches. Per the germline V gene, CDR1 is MNHEY and CDR2 is SVGEGT. This CDR3 comprises 13 residues. Written as DNA, the CDR3 is TGTGCCAGCAGTTCAAACAACAGGGGTGAGCAGTTCTTC. Its protein is CASSSNNRGEQFF.

This clone was recorded a few times. The CDR3: CAWTFSGVVGNTIYF. The CDR3 bases are TGTGCCTGGACTTTTTCCGGGGTAGTGGGAAACACCATATATTTT. V and J are TRBV30 and TRBJ1-3; D unclear. Trimming cost V 4 bases and J 4 bases, with 17 bases left between them. Germline loops: CDR1 GTSNPN, CDR2 SVGIG (reference sequence). This CDR3 has 15 amino acids.

The CDR3 DNA follows: TGTGCCAGCAGTTTACTGGACAGTCCCTACGAGCAGTACTTC. This gives the protein CASSLLDSPYEQYF. The chain combines TRBV28 with TRBJ2-7; possibly TRBD1 for D (6 bases). V gave up 2 bases and J gave up 2 bases, with 10 bases separating them. The germline CDR1 and CDR2 sequences are MDHEN and SYDVKM. The CDR3 runs 14 residues.

This chain uses TRBV7-2 with TRBJ2-1, with 10 bases lining up with TRBD1. V lost 5 bases, J lost 3 bases, and 7 bases stayed unmatched. Germline CDR1 SGHTA, CDR2 FQGNSA. The CDR3 has 16 residues. The CDR3 reads CASSPRQGAIYNEQFF. DNA of the CDR3: TGTGCCAGCAGCCCGCGACAGGGGGCGATCTACAATGAGCAGTTCTTC.

The gene calls are TRBV18 and TRBJ2-6, with D hard to call. Trimming left V 3 bases short and J 0 bases short, with 3 bases between. Germline lookup yields CDR1 KGHSH and CDR2 LQKENI. The CDR3 is made up of 14 amino acids. The CDR3 is CASSPSSGANVLTF. CDR3 DNA: TGTGCCAGCTCACCCAGCTCTGGGGCCAACGTCCTGACTTTC.